This entry describes one T cell receptor beta chain. The antigen remains unidentified. The data were obtained in a study of T cell repertoires in cytomegalovirus infection. Findings and limits, study-wide: Ex vivo responses were dominated by HLA-C-restricted CMV-specific TCR beta clonotypes.

V was clipped by 0 bases and J by 2 bases; unmatched bases: 6. The CDR3 totals 17 residues. Germline V gene lookup returns CDR1 LGHNA and CDR2 YNFKEQ. TCRdb re-called the reads through MiXCR, storing one row per CDR3 protein. This table holds 150,000 or so distinct CDR3 sequences, approximately 17% found once. Sequencing was performed on CD8+ T cells from PBMCs. The clonotype comes from a human donor in good health (CMV status not recorded). Some clones in this sample may be carry-over from other donors' samples. The chain couples TRBV4-2 to TRBJ2-1; TRBD1 matches 8 bases. CDR3 in amino acids: CASSQDGWGQAYNEQFF. CDR3 in DNA: TGTGCCAGCAGCCAAGATGGTTGGGGACAGGCCTACAATGAGCAGTTCTTC.